The rows below give T cell receptor beta chains drawn from one sample of a study of tumour-infiltrating T cells in Burkitt lymphoma. Profiled with immunoSEQ multiplex PCR; TCRdb holds only in-frame clones, not every one. The repertoire consists of around 1,800 clones, with 15% to 20% occurring once and the leading ten covering roughly an eighth. What was sequenced was tumor tissue. Receptors were obtained from a human donor with diffuse large B-cell lymphoma. Each CDR3 is given with its conserved first and last residue. D genes are given only for firm matches. Clone size is given for some rows only: seen once, a few or many times, or a class if the clone is expanded.

j_gene: TRBJ1-1; d_gene: .; v_gene: TRBV6-4; abundance: .; len: 13; CDR3aa: CASSEQENTEAFF; CDR3nt: TGTGCCAGCAGCGAACAGGAGAACACTGAAGCTTTCTTT
j_gene: TRBJ1-5; d_gene: .; v_gene: TRBV4-2; abundance: few; len: 14; CDR3aa: CASSQGEREQPQHF; CDR3nt: TGTGCCAGCAGCCAAGGCGAGAGGGAGCAGCCCCAGCATTTT
j_gene: TRBJ2-5; d_gene: .; v_gene: TRBV11-2; abundance: few; len: 14; CDR3aa: CASSLTGEQETQYF; CDR3nt: TGTGCCAGCAGCTTAACCGGGGAACAAGAGACCCAGTACTTC
j_gene: TRBJ1-2; d_gene: .; v_gene: TRBV7-9; abundance: .; len: 11; CDR3aa: CASSLGAGYTF; CDR3nt: TGTGCCAGCAGCTTAGGGGCGGGCTACACTTTC
j_gene: TRBJ2-1; d_gene: TRBD2; v_gene: TRBV29-1; abundance: few; len: 15; CDR3aa: CSVEGGGESYNEQFF; CDR3nt: TGCAGCGTTGAAGGGGGAGGGGAGAGTTACAATGAGCAGTTCTTC
j_gene: TRBJ2-5; d_gene: .; v_gene: TRBV9; abundance: .; len: 17; CDR3aa: CASSVGGSAGRAETQYF; CDR3nt: TGTGCCAGCAGCGTAGGGGGGTCGGCGGGGCGGGCGGAGACCCAGTACTTC
j_gene: TRBJ1-5; d_gene: .; v_gene: TRBV4-2; abundance: .; len: 16; CDR3aa: CASSQDWGLSNQPQHF; CDR3nt: TGTGCCAGCAGCCAAGACTGGGGGTTGAGCAATCAGCCCCAGCATTTT
j_gene: TRBJ2-2; d_gene: .; v_gene: TRBV27; abundance: .; len: 14; CDR3aa: CASSLDVITGELFF; CDR3nt: TGTGCCAGCAGTTTGGACGTAATCACCGGGGAGCTGTTTTTT
j_gene: TRBJ1-4; d_gene: .; v_gene: TRBV9; abundance: few; len: 17; CDR3aa: CASSPRRETATNEKLFF; CDR3nt: TGTGCCAGCAGCCCCCGCCGTGAGACAGCAACTAATGAAAAACTGTTTTTT
j_gene: TRBJ1-1; d_gene: TRBD1; v_gene: TRBV6-6; abundance: few; len: 16; CDR3aa: CASSYGQTGGNTEAFF; CDR3nt: TGTGCCAGCAGTTACGGGCAGACAGGGGGGAACACTGAAGCTTTCTTT
j_gene: TRBJ1-5; d_gene: .; v_gene: TRBV5-1; abundance: few; len: 15; CDR3aa: CASSLGIGVSQPQHF; CDR3nt: TGCGCCAGCAGCTTGGGGATCGGGGTGAGTCAGCCCCAGCATTTT
j_gene: TRBJ1-6; d_gene: .; v_gene: TRBV30; abundance: .; len: 15; CDR3aa: CAWRGSGVGNSPLHF; CDR3nt: TGTGCCTGGAGGGGCTCCGGGGTGGGTAATTCACCCCTCCACTTT
j_gene: TRBJ2-5; d_gene: .; v_gene: TRBV9; abundance: .; len: 14; CDR3aa: CASSPPNSRETQYF; CDR3nt: TGTGCCAGCAGCCCGCCCAACTCTCGGGAGACCCAGTACTTC
j_gene: TRBJ2-3; d_gene: .; v_gene: TRBV6-4; abundance: .; len: 13; CDR3aa: CASSDSNTDTQYF; CDR3nt: TGTGCCAGCAGTGACTCGAACACAGATACGCAGTATTTT
j_gene: TRBJ2-1; d_gene: .; v_gene: TRBV9; abundance: .; len: 13; CDR3aa: CASSDPGDNEQFF; CDR3nt: TGTGCCAGCAGCGATCCGGGGGACAATGAGCAGTTCTTC
j_gene: TRBJ1-4; d_gene: .; v_gene: TRBV6-5; abundance: .; len: 13; CDR3aa: CASSREVGRKLFF; CDR3nt: TGTGCCAGCAGCAGAGAGGTGGGGCGAAAACTGTTTTTT
j_gene: TRBJ1-2; d_gene: .; v_gene: TRBV6-6; abundance: .; len: 16; CDR3aa: CASSRNIWGSSYGYTF; CDR3nt: TGTGCCAGCAGCCGAAATATTTGGGGATCATCCTATGGCTACACCTTC
j_gene: TRBJ1-2; d_gene: .; v_gene: TRBV9; abundance: few; len: 13; CDR3aa: CASSTPNNYGYTF; CDR3nt: TGTGCCAGCAGCACCCCTAATAACTATGGCTACACCTTC
j_gene: TRBJ2-1; d_gene: .; v_gene: TRBV5-4; abundance: .; len: 14; CDR3aa: CASSRWSSYNEQFF; CDR3nt: TGTGCCAGCAGCCGTTGGAGCTCCTACAATGAGCAGTTCTTC
j_gene: TRBJ2-7; d_gene: .; v_gene: TRBV7-8; abundance: .; len: 13; CDR3aa: CASSLYHTDEQYF; CDR3nt: TGTGCCAGCAGCTTATACCACACTGACGAGCAGTACTTC
j_gene: TRBJ2-7; d_gene: TRBD2; v_gene: TRBV6-5; abundance: few; len: 15; CDR3aa: CASSYLAGGPYEQYF; CDR3nt: TGTGCCAGCAGTTACCTAGCGGGGGGCCCCTACGAGCAGTACTTC
j_gene: TRBJ2-1; d_gene: .; v_gene: TRBV27; abundance: .; len: 17; CDR3aa: CASSLKGDSHRGDEQFF; CDR3nt: TGTGCCAGTAGTTTAAAAGGGGACTCGCATAGAGGGGATGAGCAGTTCTTC
j_gene: TRBJ2-7; d_gene: .; v_gene: TRBV2; abundance: .; len: 12; CDR3aa: CASLPSTYEQYF; CDR3nt: TGTGCCAGCCTGCCCTCAACCTACGAGCAGTACTTC
j_gene: TRBJ1-5; d_gene: .; v_gene: TRBV30; abundance: few; len: 14; CDR3aa: CAWSPGDSNQPQHF; CDR3nt: TGTGCCTGGAGTCCAGGGGATAGCAATCAGCCCCAGCATTTT
j_gene: TRBJ2-3; d_gene: .; v_gene: TRBV6-1; abundance: .; len: 15; CDR3aa: CASLPQGISTDTQYF; CDR3nt: TGTGCCAGCCTGCCCCAGGGGATTAGTACAGATACGCAGTATTTT
j_gene: TRBJ2-1; d_gene: TRBD2; v_gene: TRBV9; abundance: .; len: 15; CDR3aa: CASSVDGGSRNEQFF; CDR3nt: TGTGCCAGCAGCGTAGACGGGGGGTCTCGCAATGAGCAGTTCTTC